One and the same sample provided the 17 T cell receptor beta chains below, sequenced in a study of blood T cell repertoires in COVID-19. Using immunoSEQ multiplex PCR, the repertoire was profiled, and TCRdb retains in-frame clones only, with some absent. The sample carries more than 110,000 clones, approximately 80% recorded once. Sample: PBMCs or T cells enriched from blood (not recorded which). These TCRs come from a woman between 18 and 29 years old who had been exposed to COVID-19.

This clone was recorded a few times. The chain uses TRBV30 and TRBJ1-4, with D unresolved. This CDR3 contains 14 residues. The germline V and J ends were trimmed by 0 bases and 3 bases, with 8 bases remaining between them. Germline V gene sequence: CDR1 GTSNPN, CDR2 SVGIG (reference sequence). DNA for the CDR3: TGTGCCTGGAGTGTACGTGGGCCTAATGAAAAACTGTTTTTT. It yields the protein CAWSVRGPNEKLFF. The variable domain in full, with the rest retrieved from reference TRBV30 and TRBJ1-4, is SQTIHQWPATLVQPVGSPLSLECTVEGTSNPNLYWYRQAAGRGLQLLFYSVGIGQISSEVPQNLSASRPQDRQFILSSKKLLLSDSGFYLCAWSVRGPNEKLFFGSGTQLSVL.

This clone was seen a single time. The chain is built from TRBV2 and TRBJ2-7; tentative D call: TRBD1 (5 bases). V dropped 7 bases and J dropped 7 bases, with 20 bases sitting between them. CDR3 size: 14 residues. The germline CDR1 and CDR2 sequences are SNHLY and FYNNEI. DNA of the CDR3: TGTGCCAGCAATCTTTCTGGTAGGGGCGCAGAGCAGTACTTC. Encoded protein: CASNLSGRGAEQYF.

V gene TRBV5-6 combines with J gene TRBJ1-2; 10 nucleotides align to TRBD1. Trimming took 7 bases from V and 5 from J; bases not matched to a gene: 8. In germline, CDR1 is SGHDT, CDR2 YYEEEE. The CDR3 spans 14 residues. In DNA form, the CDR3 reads TGTGCCAGCGCGAGACAGGGGGCGACGTATGGCTACACCTTC. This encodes CASARQGATYGYTF.

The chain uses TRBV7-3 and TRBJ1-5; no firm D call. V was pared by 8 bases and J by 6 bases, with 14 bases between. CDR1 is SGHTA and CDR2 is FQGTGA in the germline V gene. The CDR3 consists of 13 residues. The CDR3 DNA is TGTGCCAGCGTAACAGAATATGGTCAGCCCCAGCATTTT. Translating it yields CASVTEYGQPQHF.

CDR3 DNA sequence: TGTGCCAGCTCGCGGGGGGACATCCTTTCTAACTATGGCTACACCTTC. Protein: CASSRGDILSNYGYTF. V and J are TRBV14 and TRBJ1-2; perhaps TRBD1 as D (6 bases). The ends were cut back, 8 bases at V and 0 bases at J, with 19 bases in the middle. Per germline, CDR1 SGHDN and CDR2 FVKESK. CDR3 length equals 16 residues.

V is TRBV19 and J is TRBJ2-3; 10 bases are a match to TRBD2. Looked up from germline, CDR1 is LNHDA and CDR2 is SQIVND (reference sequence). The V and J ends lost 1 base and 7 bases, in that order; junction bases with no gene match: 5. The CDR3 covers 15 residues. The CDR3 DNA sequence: TGTGCCAGTAGTATAGGGACTAGCGGATTATATACGCAGTATTTT. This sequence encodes CASSIGTSGLYTQYF.

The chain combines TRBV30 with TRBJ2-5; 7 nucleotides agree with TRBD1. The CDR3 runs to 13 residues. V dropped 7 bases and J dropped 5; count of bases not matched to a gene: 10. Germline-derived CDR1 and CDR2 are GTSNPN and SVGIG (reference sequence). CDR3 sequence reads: CAFRTGHWETQYF. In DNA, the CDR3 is TGTGCCTTTCGGACAGGCCATTGGGAGACCCAGTACTTC.

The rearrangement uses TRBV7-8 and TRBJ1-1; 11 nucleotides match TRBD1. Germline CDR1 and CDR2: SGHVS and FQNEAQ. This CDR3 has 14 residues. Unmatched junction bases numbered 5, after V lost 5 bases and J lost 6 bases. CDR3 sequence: CASSSRTGGPEAFF. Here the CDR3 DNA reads TGTGCCAGCAGCAGCCGGACAGGGGGCCCTGAAGCTTTCTTT. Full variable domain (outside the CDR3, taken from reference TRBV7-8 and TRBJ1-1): GAGVSQSPRYKVAKRGQDVALRCDPISGHVSLFWYQQALGQGPEFLTYFQNEAQLDKSGLPSDRFFAERPEGSVSTLKIQRTQQEDSAVYLCASSSRTGGPEAFFGQGTRLTVV.

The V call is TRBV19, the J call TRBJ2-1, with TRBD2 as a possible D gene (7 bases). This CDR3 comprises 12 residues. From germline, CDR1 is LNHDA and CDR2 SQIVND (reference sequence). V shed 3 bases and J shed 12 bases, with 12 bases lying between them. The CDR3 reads CASSILGGGQFF. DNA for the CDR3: TGTGCCAGTAGTATTCTAGGGGGGGGGCAGTTCTTC.

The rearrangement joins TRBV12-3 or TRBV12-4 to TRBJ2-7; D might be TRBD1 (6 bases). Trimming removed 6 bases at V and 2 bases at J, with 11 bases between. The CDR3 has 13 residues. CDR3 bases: TGTGCCAGCAGGATACAGGGCACCTACGAGCAGTACTTC. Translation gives CASRIQGTYEQYF.

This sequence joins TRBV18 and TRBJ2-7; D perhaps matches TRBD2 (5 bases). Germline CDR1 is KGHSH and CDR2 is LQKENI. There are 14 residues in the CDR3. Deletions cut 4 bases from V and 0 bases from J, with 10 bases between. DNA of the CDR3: TGTGCCAGCTCACGGGCGGGTAACTCCTACGAGCAGTACTTC. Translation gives CASSRAGNSYEQYF. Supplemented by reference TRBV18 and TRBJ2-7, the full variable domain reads NAGVMQNPRHLVRRRGQEARLRCSPMKGHSHVYWYRQLPEEGLKFMVYLQKENIIDESGMPKERFSAEFPKEGPSILRIQQVVRGDSAAYFCASSRAGNSYEQYFGPGTRLTVT.

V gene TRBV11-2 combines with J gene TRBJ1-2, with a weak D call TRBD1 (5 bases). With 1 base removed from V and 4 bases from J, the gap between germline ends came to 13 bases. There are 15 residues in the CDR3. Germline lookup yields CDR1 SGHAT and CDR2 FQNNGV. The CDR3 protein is CASSLVGREAYGYTF. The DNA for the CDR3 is TGTGCCAGCAGCTTAGTGGGCAGGGAGGCCTATGGCTACACCTTC.

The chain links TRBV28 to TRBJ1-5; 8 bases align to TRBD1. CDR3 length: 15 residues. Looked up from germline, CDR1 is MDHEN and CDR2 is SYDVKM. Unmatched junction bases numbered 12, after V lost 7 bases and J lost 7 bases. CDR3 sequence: CASTPRQGQGQPQHF. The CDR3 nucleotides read TGTGCCAGCACCCCAAGACAGGGGCAGGGCCAGCCCCAGCATTTT.

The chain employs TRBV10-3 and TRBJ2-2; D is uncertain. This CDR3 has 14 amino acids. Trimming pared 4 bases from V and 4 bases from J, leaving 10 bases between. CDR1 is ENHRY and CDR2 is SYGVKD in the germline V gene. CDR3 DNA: TGTGCCATCAGTGCTCGAGGAAGCACCGGGGAGCTGTTTTTT. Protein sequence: CAISARGSTGELFF.

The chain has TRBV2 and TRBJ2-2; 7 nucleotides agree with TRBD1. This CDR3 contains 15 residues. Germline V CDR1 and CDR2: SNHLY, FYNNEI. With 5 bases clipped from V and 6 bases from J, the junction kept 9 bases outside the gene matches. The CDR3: CASSLGTEGAGELFF. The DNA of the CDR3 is TGTGCCAGCAGTTTGGGGACAGAGGGGGCCGGGGAGCTGTTTTTT. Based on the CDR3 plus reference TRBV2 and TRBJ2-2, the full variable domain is EPEVTQTPSHQVTQMGQEVILRCVPISNHLYFYWYRQILGQKVEFLVSFYNNEISEKSEIFDDQFSVERPDGSNFTLKIRSTKLEDSAMYFCASSLGTEGAGELFFGEGSRLTVL.

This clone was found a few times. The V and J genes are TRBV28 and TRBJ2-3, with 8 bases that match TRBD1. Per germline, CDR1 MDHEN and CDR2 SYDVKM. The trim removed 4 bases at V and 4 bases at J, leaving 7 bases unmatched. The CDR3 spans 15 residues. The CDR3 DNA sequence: TGTGCCAGCAGTTCCTATGGACAGGGTGCAGATACGCAGTATTTT. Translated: CASSSYGQGADTQYF.

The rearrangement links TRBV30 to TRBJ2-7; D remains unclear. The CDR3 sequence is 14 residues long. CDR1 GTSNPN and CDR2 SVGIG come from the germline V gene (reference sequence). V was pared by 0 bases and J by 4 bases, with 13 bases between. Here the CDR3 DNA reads TGTGCCTGGAGTGTTCTAGGTTTAGGTTACGAGCAGTACTTC. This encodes CAWSVLGLGYEQYF.